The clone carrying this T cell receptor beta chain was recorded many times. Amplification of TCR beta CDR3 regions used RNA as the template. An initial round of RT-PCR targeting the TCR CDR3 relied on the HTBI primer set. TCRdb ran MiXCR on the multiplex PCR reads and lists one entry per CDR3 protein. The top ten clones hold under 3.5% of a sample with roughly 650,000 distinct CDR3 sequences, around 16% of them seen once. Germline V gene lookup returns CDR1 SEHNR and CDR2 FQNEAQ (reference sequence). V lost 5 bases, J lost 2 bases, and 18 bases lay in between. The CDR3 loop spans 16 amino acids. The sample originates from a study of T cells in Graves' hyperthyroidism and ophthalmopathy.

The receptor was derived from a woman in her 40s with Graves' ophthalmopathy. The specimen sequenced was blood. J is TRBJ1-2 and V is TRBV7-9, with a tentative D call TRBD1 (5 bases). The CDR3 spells CASSPHVGGGNYGYTF. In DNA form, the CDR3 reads TGTGCCAGCAGCCCCCACGTGGGGGGTGGGAACTATGGCTACACCTTC.